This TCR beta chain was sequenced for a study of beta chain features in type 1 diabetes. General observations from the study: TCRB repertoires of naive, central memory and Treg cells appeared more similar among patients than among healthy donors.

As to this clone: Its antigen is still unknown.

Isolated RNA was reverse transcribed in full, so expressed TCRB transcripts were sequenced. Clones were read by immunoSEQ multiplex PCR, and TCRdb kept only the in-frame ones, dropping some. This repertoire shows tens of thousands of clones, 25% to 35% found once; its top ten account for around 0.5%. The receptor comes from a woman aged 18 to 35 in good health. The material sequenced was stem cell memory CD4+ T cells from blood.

CDR3 residues: CASGVGGEADTQYF. The CDR3 DNA reads as TGTGCCAGCGGCGTAGGGGGAGAGGCAGATACGCAGTATTTT. The chain links TRBV7-9 to TRBJ2-3, with D possibly being TRBD1 (6 bases). The V end was cut by 8 bases, the J end by 4 bases, with 16 bases between. CDR1 SEHNR and CDR2 FQNEAQ come from the germline V gene (reference sequence). The CDR3 contains 14 residues.